The clone carrying this T cell receptor beta chain was seen at least ten times. Its antigen is as yet unknown. Individual cDNA molecules received unique molecular identifiers. Via MiXCR, TCRdb re-called the 5' RACE reads, giving one row per CDR3 protein. The sample yields around 26,000 distinct CDR3 sequences, 4% to 5.5% seen once. These data belong to a study of early T cells in non-severe SARS-CoV-2 infection. Across the study: Chains were not paired, and sequencing was done on bulk RNA from unsorted whole blood. Overall study results and limits: Matching against VDJdb likely underestimated virus-specific expansions, favoring anti-spike CD8.

The sample comprised whole blood. This TCR derives from an adult who was a healthcare worker with PCR-confirmed SARS-CoV-2 infection or an uninfected control (not recorded which).

CDR3 nucleotide sequence: TGTGCCAGCAGTTACACCGACAGGGGCTATGGCTACACCTTC. Translated, it gives CASSYTDRGYGYTF. V gene TRBV6-6 combines with J gene TRBJ1-2; 8 nucleotides match TRBD1. Losses at the gene ends were 2 bases for V and 4 bases for J; bases not matched to a gene: 3. Germline V gene sequence: CDR1 MNHNY, CDR2 SVGAGI (reference sequence). The CDR3 runs 14 residues.